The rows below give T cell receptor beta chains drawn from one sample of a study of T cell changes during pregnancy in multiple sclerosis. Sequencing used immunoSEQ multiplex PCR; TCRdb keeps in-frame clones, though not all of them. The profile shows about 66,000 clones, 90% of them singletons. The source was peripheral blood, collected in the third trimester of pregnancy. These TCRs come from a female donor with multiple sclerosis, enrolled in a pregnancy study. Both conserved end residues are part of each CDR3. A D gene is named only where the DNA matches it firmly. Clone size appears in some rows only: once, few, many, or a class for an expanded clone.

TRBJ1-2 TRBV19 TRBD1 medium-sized CASSISLGTGAFYGYTF TGTGCCAGTAGTATTTCCCTCGGGACAGGGGCGTTCTATGGCTACACCTTC
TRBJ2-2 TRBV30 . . CAWTSSGELFF TGTGCCTGGACTAGTTCCGGGGAGCTGTTTTTT
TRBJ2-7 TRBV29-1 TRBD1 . CSVVSFRTGGGYEQYF TGCAGCGTTGTTTCCTTTAGGACAGGGGGAGGCTACGAGCAGTACTTC
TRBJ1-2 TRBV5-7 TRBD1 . CASSSCNRGSYGYTF TGTGCCAGCAGCTCTTGTAACAGGGGGAGCTATGGCTACACCTTC
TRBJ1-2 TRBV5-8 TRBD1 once CASSLGDRPNYGYTF TGTGCCAGCAGCTTGGGGGACAGGCCCAACTATGGCTACACCTTC
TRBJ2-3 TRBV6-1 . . CASSGETDTQYF TGTGCCAGCAGCGGGGAGACAGATACGCAGTATTTT
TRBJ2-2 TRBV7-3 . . CASSIDTGELFF TGTGCCAGCAGCATAGACACCGGGGAGCTGTTTTTT
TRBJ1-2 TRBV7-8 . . CASSLVSPGEGYTF TGTGCCAGCAGCTTAGTGTCCCCCGGTGAGGGCTACACCTTC
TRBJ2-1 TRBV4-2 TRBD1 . CASSQVGQGADNEQFF TGTGCCAGCAGCCAAGTGGGCCAGGGGGCTGACAATGAGCAGTTCTTC
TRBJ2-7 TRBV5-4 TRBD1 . CASSLGTGGAYEQYF TGTGCCAGCAGCTTGGGGACAGGGGGCGCCTACGAGCAGTACTTC
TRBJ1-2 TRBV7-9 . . CASSLHKGDRGYTF TGTGCCAGCAGCTTACATAAGGGAGATCGGGGCTACACCTTC
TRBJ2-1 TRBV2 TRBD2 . CASSEGGTSGRAEQFF TGTGCCAGCAGTGAAGGGGGGACTAGCGGGAGGGCCGAGCAGTTCTTC
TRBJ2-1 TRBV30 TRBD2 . CAGSGVNNEQFF TGTGCCGGTAGCGGGGTTAACAATGAGCAGTTCTTC
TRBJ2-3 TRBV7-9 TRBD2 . CASSRTSGSLDTQYF TGTGCCAGCAGCCGTACTAGCGGGTCGTTGGATACGCAGTATTTT
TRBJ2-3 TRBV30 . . CAWRLRTASDTQYF TGTGCCTGGAGATTGCGGACAGCCTCAGATACGCAGTATTTT
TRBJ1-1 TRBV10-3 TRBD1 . CAIRGGTGEGEAFF TGTGCCATCAGGGGTGGGACAGGGGAAGGTGAAGCTTTCTTT
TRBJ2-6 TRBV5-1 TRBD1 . CASSLGRQGAPSGANVLTF TGCGCCAGCAGCTTGGGGCGGCAGGGGGCTCCCTCTGGGGCCAACGTCCTGACTTTC
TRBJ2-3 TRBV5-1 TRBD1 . CASSSVTGTAYTDTQYF TGCGCCAGCAGCTCCGTCACCGGGACAGCGTACACAGATACGCAGTATTTT
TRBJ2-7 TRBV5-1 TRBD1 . CASSLRQGGYEQYF TGCGCCAGCAGCTTGAGACAGGGTGGCTACGAGCAGTACTTC
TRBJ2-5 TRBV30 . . CAWTTDESSVYF TGTGCCTGGACGACCGATGAATCAAGCGTGTACTTC
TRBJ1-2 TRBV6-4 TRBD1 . CASAQDRTGGAGYTF TGTGCCAGCGCACAAGACCGGACAGGGGGCGCAGGCTACACCTTC
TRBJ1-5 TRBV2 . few CASTTGTSNQPQHF TGTGCCAGCACTACAGGGACAAGCAATCAGCCCCAGCATTTT
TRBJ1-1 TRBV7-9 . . CASSLVGVTVNTEAFF TGTGCCAGCAGCTTAGTCGGTGTGACAGTGAACACTGAAGCTTTCTTT
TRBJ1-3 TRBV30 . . CAWSATPTTIYF TGTGCCTGGAGCGCTACGCCCACGACCATATATTTT
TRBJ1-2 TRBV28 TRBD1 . CASSLWTGGQNYGYTF TGTGCCAGCAGTTTATGGACAGGGGGCCAGAACTATGGCTACACCTTC
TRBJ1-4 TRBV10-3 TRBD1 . CAIRPDRGHEKLFF TGTGCCATCAGACCAGACAGGGGCCATGAAAAACTGTTTTTT
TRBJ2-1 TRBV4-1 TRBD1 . CASSQSKGDRGAVRLLDEQFF TGCGCCAGCAGCCAATCCAAGGGGGACAGGGGTGCGGTGCGGCTTTTGGATGAGCAGTTCTTC
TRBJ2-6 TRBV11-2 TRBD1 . CASSTTGWAGANVLTF TGTGCCAGCAGCACGACAGGGTGGGCTGGGGCCAACGTCCTGACTTTC
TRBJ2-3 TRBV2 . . CASSPNYTDTQYF TGTGCCAGCAGCCCAAACTACACAGATACGCAGTATTTT
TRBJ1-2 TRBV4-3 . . CASSQDRTGGYGYTF TGCGCCAGCAGCCAAGATAGGACTGGAGGCTATGGCTACACCTTC
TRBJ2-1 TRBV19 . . CASSIGGPYNEQFF TGTGCCAGTAGTATCGGAGGACCCTACAATGAGCAGTTCTTC
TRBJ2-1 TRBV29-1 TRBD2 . CSVGGLAILNEQFF TGCAGCGTGGGGGGACTAGCGATCCTTAATGAGCAGTTCTTC
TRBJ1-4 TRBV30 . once CAWSFTLRGEKLFF TGTGCCTGGAGTTTTACCCTTAGGGGTGAAAAACTGTTTTTT
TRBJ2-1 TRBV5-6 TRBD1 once CASSFGQGRTYNEQFF TGTGCCAGCAGCTTCGGACAGGGACGTACGTACAATGAGCAGTTCTTC
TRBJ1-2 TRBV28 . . CASSAPGEGANYGYTF TGTGCCAGCAGTGCCCCTGGGGAGGGGGCTAACTATGGCTACACCTTC
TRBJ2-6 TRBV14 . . CASSQDLLLTPYSGANVLTF TGTGCCAGCAGCCAAGATCTCCTGTTGACACCTTATTCTGGGGCCAACGTCCTGACTTTC
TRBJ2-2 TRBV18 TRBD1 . CASSPPGGANTGELFF TGTGCCAGCTCACCCCCAGGGGGTGCGAACACCGGGGAGCTGTTTTTT
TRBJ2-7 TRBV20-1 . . CSASPVREQYF TGCAGTGCTAGTCCCGTGAGAGAGCAGTACTTC
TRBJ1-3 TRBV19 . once CASSPIAVLSGNTIYF TGTGCCAGTAGTCCCATTGCGGTGCTGTCTGGAAACACCATATATTTT
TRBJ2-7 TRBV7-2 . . CASSLNGQGHEQYF TGTGCCAGCAGCTTAAACGGACAAGGACACGAGCAGTACTTC
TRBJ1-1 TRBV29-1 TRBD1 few CSVRGPDTEAFF TGCAGCGTGAGGGGGCCGGACACTGAAGCTTTCTTT
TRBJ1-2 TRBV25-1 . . CASSLTGIYGYTF TGTGCCAGCAGCTTGACAGGAATTTATGGCTACACCTTC
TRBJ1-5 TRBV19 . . CASRQTYQPQHF TGTGCCAGTAGACAAACCTATCAGCCCCAGCATTTT
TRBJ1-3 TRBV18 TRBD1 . CASAWGQDAGNTIYF TGTGCCAGCGCGTGGGGACAGGACGCTGGAAACACCATATATTTT
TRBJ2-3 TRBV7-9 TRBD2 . CASSILLATDTQYF TGTGCCAGCAGCATACTACTAGCGACAGATACGCAGTATTTT
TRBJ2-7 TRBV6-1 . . CASSEMGRVGSYEQYF TGTGCCAGCAGTGAAATGGGCAGGGTGGGGTCCTACGAGCAGTACTTC
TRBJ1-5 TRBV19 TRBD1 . CASRRDRAGPQHF TGTGCCAGTAGGAGGGACAGGGCAGGGCCCCAGCATTTT
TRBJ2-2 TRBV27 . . CATYGPAGNTGELFF TGTGCCACCTACGGGCCAGCGGGGAACACCGGGGAGCTGTTTTTT